This is a list of T cell receptor beta chains from one sample in a study of blood T cell repertoires in COVID-19. Here immunoSEQ multiplex PCR was the method, and the copy in TCRdb shows in-frame clones only, minus some. The sample lists 25,000 to 30,000 clones; 89% were seen once. Sequencing was performed on peripheral blood. All receptors derive from a human donor in a cohort sampled during active COVID-19. CDR3s include the opening cysteine and the closing phenylalanine or tryptophan. A D gene is named only where the DNA matches it firmly. For some rows the clone size is stated as once, few or many, or as a class when expanded; others skip it.

D gene	V gene	clone size	J gene	CDR3 protein	CDR3 DNA
TRBD1	TRBV28	NA	TRBJ2-5	CASSSSGTGLETQYF	TGTGCCAGCAGTTCTTCCGGGACAGGGTTGGAGACCCAGTACTTC
NA	TRBV5-1	NA	TRBJ2-3	CASSIAGSTDTQYF	TGCGCCAGCAGCATCGCAGGGAGCACAGATACGCAGTATTTT
NA	TRBV5-6	NA	TRBJ1-2	CASTPSSGNYGYTF	TGTGCCAGCACCCCTTCTTCGGGGAACTATGGCTACACCTTC
NA	TRBV15	once	TRBJ2-1	CATSSPNEQFF	TGTGCCACCAGCTCTCCCAATGAGCAGTTCTTC
TRBD1	TRBV6-5	once	TRBJ2-7	CASPEGQGMREQYF	TGTGCCAGCCCCGAGGGACAGGGAATGAGGGAGCAGTACTTC
NA	TRBV19	NA	TRBJ1-2	CASSLSAGGPGNGYTF	TGTGCCAGTAGCCTCTCAGCCGGGGGGCCAGGGAATGGCTACACCTTC
NA	TRBV5-6	NA	TRBJ1-1	CASTLGGTPPFF	TGTGCCAGCACCCTTGGGGGCACCCCGCCTTTCTTT
TRBD2	TRBV28	NA	TRBJ2-3	CASSRALAGGDTQYF	TGTGCCAGCAGTAGGGCGCTAGCGGGGGGGGATACGCAGTATTTT
NA	TRBV19	NA	TRBJ1-1	CASSPSTLNTEAFF	TGTGCCAGTAGTCCCTCGACACTGAACACTGAAGCTTTCTTT
TRBD2	TRBV11-2	NA	TRBJ2-3	CASSTPGGTTVDTQYF	TGTGCCAGCAGCACCCCGGGGGGGACTACCGTAGATACGCAGTATTTT
NA	TRBV4-1	NA	TRBJ2-3	CASSQGTITDTQYF	TGCGCCAGCAGCCAAGGGACTATCACAGATACGCAGTATTTT
TRBD1	TRBV28	NA	TRBJ1-4	CASSLILGTGGEKLFF	TGTGCCAGCAGTTTAATCTTAGGGACAGGGGGTGAAAAACTGTTTTTT
TRBD1	TRBV28	NA	TRBJ2-7	CASSRTGTGHEQYF	TGTGCCAGCAGTCGAACCGGGACAGGTCACGAGCAGTACTTC
NA	TRBV2	NA	TRBJ1-3	CASTNSGNTIYF	TGTGCCAGCACCAACTCTGGAAACACCATATATTTT
TRBD1	TRBV24-1	once	TRBJ2-2	CAASGTGDTGELFF	TGTGCCGCCTCCGGGACAGGGGACACCGGGGAGCTGTTTTTT